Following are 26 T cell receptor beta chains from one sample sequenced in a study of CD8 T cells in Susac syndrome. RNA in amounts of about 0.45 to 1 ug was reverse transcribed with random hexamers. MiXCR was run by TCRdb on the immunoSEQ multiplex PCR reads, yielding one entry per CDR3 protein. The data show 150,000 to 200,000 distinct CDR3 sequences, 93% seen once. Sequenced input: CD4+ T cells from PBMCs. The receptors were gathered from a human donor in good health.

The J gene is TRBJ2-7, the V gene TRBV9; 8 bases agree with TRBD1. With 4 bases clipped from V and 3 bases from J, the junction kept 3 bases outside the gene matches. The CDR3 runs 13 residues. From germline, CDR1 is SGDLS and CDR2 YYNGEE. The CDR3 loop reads CASSTTGGYEQYF. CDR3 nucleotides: TGTGCCAGCAGCACCACAGGGGGCTACGAGCAGTACTTC.

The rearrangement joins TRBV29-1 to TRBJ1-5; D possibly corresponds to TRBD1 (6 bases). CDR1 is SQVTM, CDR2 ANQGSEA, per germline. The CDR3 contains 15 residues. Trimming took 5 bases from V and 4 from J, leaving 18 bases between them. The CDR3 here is CSVKLRGAGNQPQHF. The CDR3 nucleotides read TGCAGCGTTAAACTAAGGGGGGCGGGTAATCAGCCCCAGCATTTT.

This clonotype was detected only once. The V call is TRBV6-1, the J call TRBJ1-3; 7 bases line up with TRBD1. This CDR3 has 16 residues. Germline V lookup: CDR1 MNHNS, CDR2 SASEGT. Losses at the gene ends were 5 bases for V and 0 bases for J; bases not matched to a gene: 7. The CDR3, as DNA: TGTGCCAGCAGTATAACAGGGGCCAACTCTGGAAACACCATATATTTT. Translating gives CASSITGANSGNTIYF.

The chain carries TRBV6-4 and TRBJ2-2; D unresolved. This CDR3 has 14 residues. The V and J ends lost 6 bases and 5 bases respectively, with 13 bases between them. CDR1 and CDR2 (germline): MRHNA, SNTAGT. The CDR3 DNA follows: TGTGCCAGCAGCCTTGAGGAGAAAACCGGGGAGCTGTTTTTT. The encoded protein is CASSLEEKTGELFF.

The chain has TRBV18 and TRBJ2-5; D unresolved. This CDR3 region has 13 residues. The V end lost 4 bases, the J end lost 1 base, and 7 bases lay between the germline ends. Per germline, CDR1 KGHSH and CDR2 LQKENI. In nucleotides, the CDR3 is TGTGCCAGCTCACGCCTTTCCCAAGAGACCCAGTACTTC. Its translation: CASSRLSQETQYF. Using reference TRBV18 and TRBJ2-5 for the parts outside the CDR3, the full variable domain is NAGVMQNPRHLVRRRGQEARLRCSPMKGHSHVYWYRQLPEEGLKFMVYLQKENIIDESGMPKERFSAEFPKEGPSILRIQQVVRGDSAAYFCASSRLSQETQYFGPGTRLLVL.

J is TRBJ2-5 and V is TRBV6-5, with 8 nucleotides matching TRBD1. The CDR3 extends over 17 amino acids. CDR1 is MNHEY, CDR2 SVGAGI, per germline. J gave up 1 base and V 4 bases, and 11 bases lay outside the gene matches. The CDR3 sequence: CASSSQLGQGFQETQYF. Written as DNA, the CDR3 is TGTGCCAGCAGTTCCCAACTCGGACAGGGCTTCCAAGAGACCCAGTACTTC.

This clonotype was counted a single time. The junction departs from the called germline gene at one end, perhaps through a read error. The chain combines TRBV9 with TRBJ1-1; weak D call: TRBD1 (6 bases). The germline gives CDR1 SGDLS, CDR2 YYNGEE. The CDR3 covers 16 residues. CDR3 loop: CASSVGDGGPNTEVFF. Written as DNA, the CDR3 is TGTGCCAGCAGCGTAGGGGACGGGGGGCCCAACACTGAAGTTTTCTTT.

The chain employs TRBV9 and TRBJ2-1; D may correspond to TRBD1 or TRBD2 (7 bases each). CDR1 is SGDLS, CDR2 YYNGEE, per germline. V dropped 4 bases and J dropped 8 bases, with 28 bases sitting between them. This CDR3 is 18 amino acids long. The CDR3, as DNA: TGTGCCAGCAGCTCAGGGGGACGAGGGGGGGCCATGGTGGATGAGCAGTTCTTC. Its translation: CASSSGGRGGAMVDEQFF.

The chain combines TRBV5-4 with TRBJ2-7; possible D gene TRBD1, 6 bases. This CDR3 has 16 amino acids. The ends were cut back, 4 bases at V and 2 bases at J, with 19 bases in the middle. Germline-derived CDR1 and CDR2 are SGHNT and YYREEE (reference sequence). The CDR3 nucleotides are TGTGCCAGCAGCCAGAGTTACAGGGTAGCTACCTACGAGCAGTACTTC. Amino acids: CASSQSYRVATYEQYF.

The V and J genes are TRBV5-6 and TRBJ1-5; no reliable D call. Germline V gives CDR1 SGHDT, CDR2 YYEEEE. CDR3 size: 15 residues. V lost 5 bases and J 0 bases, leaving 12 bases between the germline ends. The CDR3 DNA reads TGTGCCAGCAGTTTGACACCTAATAGCAATCAGCCCCAGCATTTT. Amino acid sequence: CASSLTPNSNQPQHF.

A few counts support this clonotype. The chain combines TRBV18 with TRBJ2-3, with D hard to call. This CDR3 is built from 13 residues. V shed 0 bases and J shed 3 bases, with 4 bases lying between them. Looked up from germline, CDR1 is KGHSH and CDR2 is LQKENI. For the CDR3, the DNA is TGTGCCAGCTCACCACCGGGGACAGATACGCAGTATTTT. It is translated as CASSPPGTDTQYF.

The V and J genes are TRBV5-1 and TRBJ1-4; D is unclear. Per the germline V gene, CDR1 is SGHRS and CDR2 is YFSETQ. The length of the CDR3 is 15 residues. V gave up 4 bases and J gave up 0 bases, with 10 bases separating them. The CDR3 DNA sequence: TGCGCCAGCAGCGAACGGACGGCAACTAATGAAAAACTGTTTTTT. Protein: CASSERTATNEKLFF. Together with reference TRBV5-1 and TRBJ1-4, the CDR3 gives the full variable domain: KAGVTQTPRYLIKTRGQQVTLSCSPISGHRSVSWYQQTPGQGLQFLFEYFSETQRNKGNFPGRFSGRQFSNSRSEMNVSTLELGDSALYLCASSERTATNEKLFFGSGTQLSVL.

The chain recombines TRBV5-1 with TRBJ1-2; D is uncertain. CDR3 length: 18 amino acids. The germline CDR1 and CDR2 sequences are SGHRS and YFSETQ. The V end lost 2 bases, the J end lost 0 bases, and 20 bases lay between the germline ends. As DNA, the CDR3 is TGCGCCAGCAGCTTTGGAGTGGCCCACAAGTATTCTAACTATGGCTACACCTTC. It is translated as CASSFGVAHKYSNYGYTF.

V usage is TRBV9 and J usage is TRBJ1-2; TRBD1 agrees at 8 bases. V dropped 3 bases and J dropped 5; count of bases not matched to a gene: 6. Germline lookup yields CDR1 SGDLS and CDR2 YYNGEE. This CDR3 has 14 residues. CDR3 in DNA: TGTGCCAGCAGCGCCTTGCAGGGGGCATATGGCTACACCTTC. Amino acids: CASSALQGAYGYTF.

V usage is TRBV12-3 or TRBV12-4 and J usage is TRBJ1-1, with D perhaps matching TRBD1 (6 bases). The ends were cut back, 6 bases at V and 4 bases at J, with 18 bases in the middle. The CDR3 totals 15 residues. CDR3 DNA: TGTGCCAGCAGCCCAGTAACAGGGTCGGTCACTGAAGCTTTCTTT. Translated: CASSPVTGSVTEAFF.

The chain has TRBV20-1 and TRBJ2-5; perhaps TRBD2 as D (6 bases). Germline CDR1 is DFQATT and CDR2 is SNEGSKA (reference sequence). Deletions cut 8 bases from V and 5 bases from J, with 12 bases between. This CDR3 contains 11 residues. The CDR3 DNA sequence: TGCAGTTACCCACGGGGGGAGACCCAGTACTTC. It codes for CSYPRGETQYF.

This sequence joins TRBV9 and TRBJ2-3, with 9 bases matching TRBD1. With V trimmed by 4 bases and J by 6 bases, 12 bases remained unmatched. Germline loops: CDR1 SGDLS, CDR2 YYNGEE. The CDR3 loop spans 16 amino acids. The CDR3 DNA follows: TGTGCCAGCAGCTTACTCGGGACAGGGAGTGGGGATACGCAGTATTTT. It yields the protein CASSLLGTGSGDTQYF. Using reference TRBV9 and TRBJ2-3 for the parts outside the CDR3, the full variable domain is DSGVTQTPKHLITATGQRVTLRCSPRSGDLSVYWYQQSLDQGLQFLIQYYNGEERAKGNILERFSAQQFPDLHSELNLSSLELGDSALYFCASSLLGTGSGDTQYFGPGTRLTVL.

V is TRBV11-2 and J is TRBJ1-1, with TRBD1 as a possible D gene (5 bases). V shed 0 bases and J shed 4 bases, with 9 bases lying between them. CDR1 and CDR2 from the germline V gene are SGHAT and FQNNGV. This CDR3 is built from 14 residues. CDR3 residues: CASSLDPDSTEAFF. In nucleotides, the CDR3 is TGTGCCAGCAGCTTAGACCCAGACAGCACTGAAGCTTTCTTT. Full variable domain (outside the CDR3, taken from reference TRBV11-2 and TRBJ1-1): EAGVAQSPRYKIIEKRQSVAFWCNPISGHATLYWYQQILGQGPKLLIQFQNNGVVDDSQLPKDRFSAERLKGVDSTLKIQPAKLEDSAVYLCASSLDPDSTEAFFGQGTRLTVV.

This CDR3 reads CSARAPSLSGGEQFF. The CDR3 DNA reads TGCAGTGCTAGAGCACCTTCCCTTTCGGGGGGTGAGCAGTTCTTC. The rearrangement uses TRBV20-1 and TRBJ2-1, with 7 positions matching TRBD2. In germline, CDR1 is DFQATT, CDR2 SNEGSKA (reference sequence). J gave up 9 bases and V 1 base, and 12 bases lay outside the gene matches. The CDR3 length is 15 residues.

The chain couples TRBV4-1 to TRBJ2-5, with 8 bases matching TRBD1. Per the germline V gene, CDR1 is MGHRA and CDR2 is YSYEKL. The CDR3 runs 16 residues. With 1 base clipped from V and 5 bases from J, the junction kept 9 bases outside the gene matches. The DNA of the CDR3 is TGCGCCAGCAGCCAAGTTTTAGGACAGGGCACCGAGACCCAGTACTTC. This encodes CASSQVLGQGTETQYF.

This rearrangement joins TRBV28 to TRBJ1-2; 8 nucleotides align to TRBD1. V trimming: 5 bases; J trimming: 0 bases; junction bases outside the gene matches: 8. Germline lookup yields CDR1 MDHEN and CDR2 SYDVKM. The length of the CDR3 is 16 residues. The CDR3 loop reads CASSARDRPSNYGYTF. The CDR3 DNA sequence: TGTGCCAGCAGTGCCAGGGACAGGCCTTCTAACTATGGCTACACCTTC.

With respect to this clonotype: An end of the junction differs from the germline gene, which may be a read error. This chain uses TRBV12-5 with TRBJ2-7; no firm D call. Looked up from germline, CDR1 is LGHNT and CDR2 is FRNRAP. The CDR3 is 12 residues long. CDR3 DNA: TGTGCTAGTGCTCCTGGGCCTGAGCTACACCACTTC. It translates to CASAPGPELHHF.

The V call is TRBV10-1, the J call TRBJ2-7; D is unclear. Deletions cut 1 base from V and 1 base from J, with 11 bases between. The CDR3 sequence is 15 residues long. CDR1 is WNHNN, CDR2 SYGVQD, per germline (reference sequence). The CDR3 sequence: CASSEYNVQSYEQYF. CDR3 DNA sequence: TGCGCCAGCAGTGAGTACAACGTCCAGTCCTACGAGCAGTACTTC.

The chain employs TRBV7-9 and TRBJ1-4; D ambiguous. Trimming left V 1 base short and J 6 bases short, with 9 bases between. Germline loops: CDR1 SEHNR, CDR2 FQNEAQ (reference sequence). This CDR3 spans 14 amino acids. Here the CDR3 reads CASSLGTDYEKLFF. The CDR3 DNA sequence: TGTGCCAGCAGCTTAGGAACAGATTATGAAAAACTGTTTTTT.

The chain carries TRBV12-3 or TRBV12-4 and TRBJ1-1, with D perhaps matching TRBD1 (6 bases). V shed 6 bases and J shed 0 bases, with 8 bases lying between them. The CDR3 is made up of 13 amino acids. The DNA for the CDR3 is TGTGCCAGCAGGGGGACATTGAACACTGAAGCTTTCTTT. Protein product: CASRGTLNTEAFF.

This chain's CDR3 is CSVRGAGTGIQAEAFF. CDR3 in DNA: TGCAGCGTTAGGGGGGCCGGGACCGGGATTCAAGCTGAAGCTTTCTTT. The gene calls are TRBV29-1 and TRBJ1-1, with D possibly being TRBD1 (6 bases). Trimming stripped 5 bases from V and 6 bases from J, with 25 bases between. The CDR3 consists of 16 residues. Germline V gene sequence: CDR1 SQVTM, CDR2 ANQGSEA.